Listed here are 3 T cell receptor beta chains from one sample, sequenced in a study of blood T cell repertoires in COVID-19 (TCRdb year 2020). The protocol used for the library was the immunoSEQ multiplex PCR assay. The table comes from immuneACCESS by way of TCRdb, which keeps in-frame sequences with V and J called. Part of the clones is missing from these tables; in studies checked, under half for an unresolved V gene and the rest for unknown reasons. The sample records about 110,000 clones, around 83% of which are singletons. Roughly 4.1% of the sample is in the top ten clones. The sequenced sample consisted of peripheral blood. All receptors come from a woman in her 70s with acute or convalescent COVID-19.

V gene TRBV7-9 combines with J gene TRBJ1-4, with D hard to call. The CDR3 is 15 residues long. Germline assignment: CDR1 SEHNR and CDR2 FQNEAQ (reference sequence). Trimming took 5 bases from V and 3 from J, leaving 13 bases between them. CDR3 loop: CASSPGASANEKLFF. In nucleotides, the CDR3 is TGTGCCAGCAGCCCGGGTGCTTCGGCTAATGAAAAACTGTTTTTT.

This chain links TRBV6-5 with TRBJ1-4; D gene unclear. The CDR3 is made up of 14 amino acids. V lost 5 bases to trimming and J lost 8 bases, with 15 bases between them. Germline V gene sequence: CDR1 MNHEY, CDR2 SVGAGI. The CDR3 DNA reads as TGTGCCAGCAGTACTATCGTCCCGGGAGAAAAACTGTTTTTT. Encoded protein: CASSTIVPGEKLFF.

The chain couples TRBV6-1 to TRBJ1-1, with TRBD1 matching 8 bases. Germline lookup yields CDR1 MNHNS and CDR2 SASEGT. J was trimmed by 0 bases and V by 4 bases; bases with no gene match: 13. The CDR3 is 18 amino acids. CDR3 amino acids: CASSVMLQGGSMNTEAFF. CDR3 sequence (DNA): TGTGCCAGCAGTGTTATGCTACAGGGGGGGAGCATGAACACTGAAGCTTTCTTT.